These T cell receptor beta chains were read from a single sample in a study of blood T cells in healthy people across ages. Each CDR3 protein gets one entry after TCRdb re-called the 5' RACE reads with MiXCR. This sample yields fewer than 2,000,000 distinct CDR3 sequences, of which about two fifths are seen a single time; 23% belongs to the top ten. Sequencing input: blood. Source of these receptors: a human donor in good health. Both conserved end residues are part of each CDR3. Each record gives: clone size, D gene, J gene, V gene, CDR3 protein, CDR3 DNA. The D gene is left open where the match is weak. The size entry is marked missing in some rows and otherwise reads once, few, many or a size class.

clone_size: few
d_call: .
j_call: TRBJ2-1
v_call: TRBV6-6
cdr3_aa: CASSFEVYNEQFF
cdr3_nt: TGTGCCAGCAGTTTCGAGGTCTACAATGAGCAGTTCTTC

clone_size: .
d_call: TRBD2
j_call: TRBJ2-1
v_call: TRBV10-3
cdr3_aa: CAIRGQRGDLEQFF
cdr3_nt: TGTGCCATCAGGGGGCAGCGGGGCGATCTGGAGCAGTTCTTC

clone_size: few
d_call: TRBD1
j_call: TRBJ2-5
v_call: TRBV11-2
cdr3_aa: CASSSHSTGQGAREQYF
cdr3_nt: TGTGCCAGCAGCTCCCACTCTACGGGACAGGGGGCAAGGGAGCAGTACTTC

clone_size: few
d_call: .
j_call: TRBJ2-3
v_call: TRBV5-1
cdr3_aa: CASGELGDTDTQYF
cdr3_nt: TGCGCCAGCGGAGAGCTAGGGGACACAGATACGCAGTATTTT

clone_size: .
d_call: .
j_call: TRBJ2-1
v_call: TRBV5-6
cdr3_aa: CASSFGGTRPWNEQFF
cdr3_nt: TGTGCCAGCAGCTTCGGTGGAACCAGACCCTGGAATGAGCAGTTCTTC

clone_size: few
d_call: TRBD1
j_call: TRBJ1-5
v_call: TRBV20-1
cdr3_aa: CSARTGEQPQHF
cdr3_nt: TGCAGTGCGAGGACAGGGGAACAGCCCCAGCATTTT

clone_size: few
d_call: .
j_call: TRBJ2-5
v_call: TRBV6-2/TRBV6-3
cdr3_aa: CASSNPDTRETQYF
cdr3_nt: TGTGCCAGCAGTAACCCCGATACGCGGGAGACCCAGTACTTC

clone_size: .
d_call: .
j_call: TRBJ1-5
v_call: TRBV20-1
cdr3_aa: CSASEGINRPQHF
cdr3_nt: TGCAGTGCTAGCGAAGGGATCAATCGGCCCCAGCATTTT

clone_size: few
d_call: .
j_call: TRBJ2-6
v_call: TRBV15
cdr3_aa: CATSRESSGANVLTF
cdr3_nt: TGTGCCACCAGCAGAGAGTCCTCTGGGGCCAACGTCCTGACTTTC

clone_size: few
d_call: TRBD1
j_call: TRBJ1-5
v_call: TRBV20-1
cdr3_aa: CSARDSTGDRAHQPQHF
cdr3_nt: TGCAGTGCTAGAGATTCTACTGGGGACAGGGCCCATCAGCCCCAGCATTTT